This is a list of T cell receptor beta chains from one sample in a study of PD-1 blockade in classical Hodgkin lymphoma. Here immunoSEQ multiplex PCR was the method, and the copy in TCRdb shows in-frame clones only, minus some. The repertoire holds around 100,000 clones, more than 85% seen once, with under 8% in the top ten. The source material was peripheral blood mononuclear cells (PBMCs), sampled before the second cycle of nivolumab. The receptors were gathered from a human donor with classical Hodgkin lymphoma. The CDR3 runs from the conserved cysteine through the conserved F or W. Fields, in order: V gene, J gene, CDR3 protein.

>TRBV27|TRBJ1-1
CASSLRGWGTEAFF
>TRBV7-7|TRBJ2-5
CASSTGTETQYF
>TRBV10-3|TRBJ1-5
CAIGSGTLGQPQHF
>TRBV7-2|TRBJ2-5
CASSLDGGKETQYF
>TRBV6-5|TRBJ1-1
CASSYLGGAFF
>TRBV6-4|TRBJ2-1
CASSDSSGDYNEQFF
>TRBV29-1|TRBJ1-1
CSAGGGQGNTEAFF
>TRBV13|TRBJ1-4
CASSSSGTGATNEKLFF
>TRBV7-9|TRBJ1-2
CASSLYRGGVEANYGYTF
>TRBV7-2|TRBJ1-2
CASSSQTVRANYGYTF
>TRBV4-2|TRBJ2-2
CASSPLRAGAHTGELFF
>TRBV10-3|TRBJ1-4
CAIGDGRGNEKLFF
>TRBV9|TRBJ2-7
CASSVGANYEQYF
>TRBV5-1|TRBJ2-5
CASSWTTQETQYF
>TRBV11-3|TRBJ1-2
CASSPEDRVDGYTF
>TRBV28|TRBJ1-2
CASSFFGGYGYTF
>TRBV9|TRBJ1-2
CASSVGGGGTF
>TRBV7-2|TRBJ1-1
CASSLVAQGITEAFF
>TRBV6-5|TRBJ1-2
CASSSAVGVSYGYTF
>TRBV4-3|TRBJ1-6
CASSQDRYSPLHF
>TRBV19|TRBJ2-2
CASSPKGRAANTGELFF
>TRBV30|TRBJ2-3
CAWSVMGDTQYF
>TRBV6-6|TRBJ1-2
CASSYSVGSGYTF
>TRBV5-1|TRBJ2-2
CASSPGQGNTGELFF
>TRBV7-9|TRBJ1-2
CASSLWTGGDGYTF
>TRBV13|TRBJ1-2
CASSLRRGYTF
>TRBV6-5|TRBJ1-2
CASSYRDRGLSYTF
>TRBV6-1|TRBJ2-5
CASRPGTAGTQYF
>TRBV29-1|TRBJ2-7
CSVEDCEGQVAYEQYF
>TRBV6-5|TRBJ2-7
CASSYWPGAYEQYF
>TRBV9|TRBJ2-7
CASSVGGTWFYEQYF
>TRBV4-1|TRBJ2-5
CASSQGILPDQETQYF
>TRBV6-1|TRBJ1-2
CASRGTGGDGYTF
>TRBV19|TRBJ1-1
CASSTGTANTEAFF
>TRBV20-1|TRBJ1-1
CSARDWQAFF
>TRBV11-3|TRBJ2-5
CASSLDAGGETQYF
>TRBV19|TRBJ2-7
CASSIAQGLAYEQYF
>TRBV5-6|TRBJ1-2
CASSWTEYGYTF
>TRBV28|TRBJ1-2
CASSPALGGAYGYTF
>TRBV30|TRBJ1-4
CAWSSGGGGEKLFF
>TRBV12-5|TRBJ1-4
CASGLRDRGSEKLFF
>TRBV11-1|TRBJ2-7
CASSIRQSLSYEQYF
>TRBV2|TRBJ1-4
CASQTETNEKLFF
>TRBV6-1|TRBJ1-4
CASRVDRGSEKLFF
>TRBV6-6|TRBJ1-1
CASRADRGGATEAFF
>TRBV28|TRBJ2-5
CASSLEGGGRETQYF
>TRBV5-1|TRBJ2-2
CASSLGGGLNTGELFF
>TRBV19|TRBJ1-2
CASSTMPGQESNYGYTF
>TRBV6-6|TRBJ1-4
CASSARENEKLFF
>TRBV30|TRBJ1-1
CAWGQLRNTEAFF
>TRBV11-2|TRBJ2-7
CASSSIATGYGYEQYF
>TRBV10-3|TRBJ1-3
CAARQGSSGNTIYF
>TRBV7-8|TRBJ1-5
CASSAQGMSNQPQHF
>TRBV5-6|TRBJ2-3
CASSFTSGGTPKDTQYF
>TRBV7-9|TRBJ2-7
CASSLASRYEQYF
>TRBV10-1|TRBJ1-1
CASRPDLNTEAFF
>TRBV4-3|TRBJ2-1
CASSQEGGSYNEQFF